These 22 T cell receptor beta chains were all obtained from the same sample, sequenced in a study of T cells in localized non-small cell lung cancer. Here immunoSEQ multiplex PCR was the method, and the copy in TCRdb shows in-frame clones only, minus some. The sample carries 4,500 to 5,000 clones, about 30% recorded once. The sequences come from lung tumor tissue, collected before any cancer treatment. All receptors come from a woman aged 40-70 years with stage II squamous cell lung carcinoma.

This clone has just a few counts. The rearrangement joins TRBV28 to TRBJ2-7, with a possible D match to TRBD1 (6 bases). Looked up from germline, CDR1 is MDHEN and CDR2 is SYDVKM. The CDR3 runs 17 residues. The V and J ends lost 7 bases and 2 bases respectively, with 24 bases between them. CDR3 DNA: TGTGCCAGCAATGTACCTTCAGACAGGAGGAGGACCTACGAGCAGTACTTC. It encodes CASNVPSDRRRTYEQYF. Full variable domain (rest looked up from reference TRBV28 and TRBJ2-7): DVKVTQSSRYLVKRTGEKVFLECVQDMDHENMFWYRQDPGLGLRLIYFSYDVKMKEKGDIPEGYSVSREKKERFSLILESASTNQTSMYLCASNVPSDRRRTYEQYFGPGTRLTVT.

In its sample, this clone is large (0.1 to 1%). This rearrangement joins TRBV11-3 to TRBJ1-2, with a possible D match to TRBD1 (6 bases). V lost 5 bases and J 2 bases, leaving 12 bases between the germline ends. Germline-derived CDR1 and CDR2 are SGHNT and YENEEA. The CDR3 has 14 residues. The CDR3 DNA reads TGTGCCAGCAGCCCGGGGGGGGCAAACTATGGCTACACCTTC. Translation gives CASSPGGANYGYTF. The variable domain in full, completed from reference TRBV11-3 and TRBJ1-2, reads EAGVVQSPRYKIIEKKQPVAFWCNPISGHNTLYWYLQNLGQGPELLIRYENEEAVDDSQLPKDRFSAERLKGVDSTLKIQPAELGDSAVYLCASSPGGANYGYTFGSGTRLTVV.

This clone is large by share. The chain links TRBV28 to TRBJ2-7; D may be TRBD1 (6 bases). Trimming took 6 bases from V and 5 from J, leaving 26 bases between them. CDR3 size: 17 residues. Per germline, CDR1 MDHEN and CDR2 SYDVKM. The chain's CDR3 is CASSLGGEGVRANEQYF. As DNA, the CDR3 is TGTGCCAGCAGCCTAGGGGGAGAAGGCGTCAGGGCCAACGAGCAGTACTTC. The whole variable domain, remainder taken from reference TRBV28 and TRBJ2-7, is DVKVTQSSRYLVKRTGEKVFLECVQDMDHENMFWYRQDPGLGLRLIYFSYDVKMKEKGDIPEGYSVSREKKERFSLILESASTNQTSMYLCASSLGGEGVRANEQYFGPGTRLTVT.

The chain links TRBV5-1 to TRBJ2-7, with D perhaps TRBD1 or TRBD2 (5 bases each). Germline values: CDR1 SGHRS, CDR2 YFSETQ. Trimming took off 0 bases at V and 1 base at J, with 17 bases between the two ends. The CDR3 length is 17 residues. CDR3 in amino acids: CASSLGLSGTASYEQYF. The CDR3 DNA is TGCGCCAGCAGCTTGGGCCTCTCCGGGACCGCATCCTACGAGCAGTACTTC.

This clone came up a few times. This chain connects TRBV28 to TRBJ2-7; D tentatively reads TRBD1 or TRBD2 (5 bases each). CDR1 is MDHEN and CDR2 is SYDVKM in the germline V gene. Trimming pared 5 bases from V and 0 bases from J, leaving 14 bases between. This CDR3 region has 15 residues. The CDR3, as DNA: TGTGCCAGCAGTGCGTTAGGGGAGAGCTCCTACGAGCAGTACTTC. This gives the protein CASSALGESSYEQYF.

This chain joins TRBV11-3 and TRBJ1-2, with TRBD1 matching 7 bases. The CDR3 consists of 15 residues. With 3 bases clipped from V and 4 bases from J, the junction kept 8 bases outside the gene matches. Germline V CDR1 and CDR2: SGHNT, YENEEA. This chain's CDR3 is CASSLGGGQRYGYTF. The DNA of the CDR3 is TGTGCCAGCAGCTTGGGTGGGGGACAGCGCTATGGCTACACCTTC.

This clone is a singleton in its sample. The rearrangement uses TRBV10-1 and TRBJ2-7; D is possibly TRBD1 or TRBD2 (6 bases each). The CDR3 spans 14 residues. Deletions cut 2 bases from V and 5 bases from J, with 13 bases between. CDR1 is WNHNN, CDR2 SYGVQD, per germline (reference sequence). The CDR3 protein is CASSEGGLGDEQYF. In nucleotides, the CDR3 is TGCGCCAGCAGTGAGGGGGGGCTGGGCGACGAGCAGTACTTC.

In its sample, this clone was seen a few times. The J gene is TRBJ1-2, the V gene TRBV9, with a weak D call TRBD1 (6 bases). The V gene lost 3 bases and the J gene lost 5 bases, with 17 bases spanning the gap. This CDR3 is 15 amino acids long. CDR1 SGDLS and CDR2 YYNGEE come from the germline V gene. CDR3 nucleotides: TGTGCCAGCAGCGCCTCGGCGGGGGCAGCTTATGGCTACACCTTC. The encoded protein is CASSASAGAAYGYTF.

In this sample, this clone turned up a few times. The chain recombines TRBV10-3 with TRBJ2-1; no firm D call. Trimming removed 0 bases from V and 5 bases from J, with 14 bases in between. Germline CDR1 reads ENHRY; CDR2 reads SYGVKD. The CDR3 runs to 16 residues. The CDR3 spells CAISESTGSYNNEQFF. In DNA form, the CDR3 reads TGTGCCATCAGTGAGTCGACGGGTTCCTACAACAATGAGCAGTTCTTC.

V gene TRBV11-3 combines with J gene TRBJ2-7, with D unresolved. Germline V CDR1 and CDR2: SGHNT, YENEEA. V gave up 3 bases and J gave up 0 bases, with 9 bases separating them. The CDR3 spans 14 residues. As DNA, the CDR3 is TGTGCCAGCAGCTTGGAACCTAGCTCCTACGAGCAGTACTTC. It codes for CASSLEPSSYEQYF.

The CDR3 DNA follows: TGTGCCAGTAGTATCCGCCGGGGCGCGAGCTCCTACGAGCAGTACTTC. It yields the protein CASSIRRGASSYEQYF. This chain links TRBV19 with TRBJ2-7, with D possibly being TRBD1 or TRBD2 (5 bases each). The V gene lost 3 bases and the J gene lost 0 bases, with 15 bases spanning the gap. This CDR3 is built from 16 residues. Per the germline V gene, CDR1 is LNHDA and CDR2 is SQIVND (reference sequence).

This clone showed up just a few times. The chain links TRBV29-1 to TRBJ1-2, with 7 bases aligning to TRBD1. The trim removed 4 bases at V and 3 bases at J, leaving 5 bases unmatched. CDR3 length equals 13 residues. Germline V gives CDR1 SQVTM, CDR2 ANQGSEA. In nucleotides, the CDR3 is TGCAGCGTTGTCGACAGGGAGTACTATGGCTACACCTTC. Amino acid sequence: CSVVDREYYGYTF.

This clone has just a few counts. The chain couples TRBV6-1 to TRBJ1-1; D is unresolved. The V gene lost 0 bases and the J gene lost 0 bases, with 5 bases spanning the gap. The CDR3 totals 14 residues. The V gene's germline CDR1 is MNHNS and CDR2 SASEGT. The CDR3 DNA sequence: TGTGCCAGCAGTGAAGCGCGAGTGAACACTGAAGCTTTCTTT. This sequence encodes CASSEARVNTEAFF.

This sequence joins TRBV6-8 and TRBJ2-1, with 10 bases lining up with TRBD2. CDR1 is MNHGY, CDR2 SAAAGT, per germline. Trimming removed 8 bases from V and 7 bases from J; junction bases left unmatched: 8. CDR3 length: 14 residues. In nucleotides, the CDR3 is TGTGCCAGCCACTCTAGCGGGAGTGGGAATGAGCAGTTCTTC. Residues: CASHSSGSGNEQFF.

By share of the sample, this clone is medium-sized. V gene TRBV11-3 combines with J gene TRBJ2-7; D might be TRBD1 or TRBD2, each matching 5 bases. Trimming took off 6 bases at V and 2 bases at J, with 20 bases between the two ends. Per the germline V gene, CDR1 is SGHNT and CDR2 is YENEEA. The CDR3 runs 16 residues. CDR3 amino acids: CASSRSGTVVPYEQYF. Here the CDR3 DNA reads TGTGCCAGCAGTAGATCCGGGACCGTCGTTCCCTACGAGCAGTACTTC.

This clone was detected only once. V gene TRBV29-1 combines with J gene TRBJ2-7; perhaps TRBD1 as D (5 bases). V lost 2 bases to trimming and J lost 5 bases, with 16 bases between them. The CDR3 length is 14 residues. Germline CDR1 SQVTM, CDR2 ANQGSEA. The CDR3 here is CSVELGRQGHEQYF. CDR3 DNA: TGCAGCGTTGAATTAGGGCGGCAGGGCCACGAGCAGTACTTC.

By sample share, this clone is medium-sized (0.01 to 0.1%). This sequence joins TRBV11-3 and TRBJ2-7; perhaps TRBD1 as D (6 bases). V was shortened by 2 bases and J by 1 base, with 12 bases between the two germline ends. Germline assignment: CDR1 SGHNT and CDR2 YENEEA. The CDR3 consists of 15 residues. This CDR3 is CASSLQGFWSYEQYF. For the CDR3, the DNA is TGTGCCAGCAGCTTACAGGGGTTTTGGTCCTACGAGCAGTACTTC.

The chain joins TRBV30 to TRBJ1-2, with D unresolved. Between the trimmed V and J ends, which lost 2 bases and 1 base, there was a span of 17 bases. This CDR3 is 16 amino acids long. Germline V gene data show CDR1 as GTSNPN and CDR2 as SVGIG (reference sequence). CDR3 sequence: CAWSSSAGALNYGYTF. The CDR3 region has the DNA TGTGCCTGGAGTTCATCGGCAGGCGCCCTTAACTATGGCTACACCTTC. Using reference TRBV30 and TRBJ1-2 for the parts outside the CDR3, the full variable domain is SQTIHQWPATLVQPVGSPLSLECTVEGTSNPNLYWYRQAAGRGLQLLFYSVGIGQISSEVPQNLSASRPQDRQFILSSKKLLLSDSGFYLCAWSSSAGALNYGYTFGSGTRLTVV.

This chain uses TRBV28 with TRBJ1-1; D is unclear. Trimming removed 2 bases from V and 2 bases from J, with 15 bases in between. The CDR3 extends over 16 amino acids. Germline V gene data show CDR1 as MDHEN and CDR2 as SYDVKM. CDR3: CASSLKGHLINTEAFF. Written as DNA, the CDR3 is TGTGCCAGCAGTTTAAAAGGTCACCTGATCAACACTGAAGCTTTCTTT.

This clone was found a few times. Here the CDR3 reads CASSVRGDRAYGYTF. Written as DNA, the CDR3 is TGCGCCAGCAGCGTCCGGGGGGACAGGGCCTATGGCTACACCTTC. This chain uses TRBV4-1 with TRBJ1-2; 9 nucleotides line up with TRBD1. Germline CDR1 MGHRA, CDR2 YSYEKL. J was trimmed by 4 bases and V by 5 bases; bases with no gene match: 8. The CDR3 is 15 residues long.

In its sample, this clone was seen a few times. The chain uses TRBV11-3 and TRBJ1-1; TRBD1 aligns across 7 bases. The CDR3 contains 14 residues. V was pared by 3 bases and J by 4 bases, with 5 bases of the junction left unmatched. CDR1 and CDR2 (germline): SGHNT, YENEEA. CDR3 sequence (DNA): TGTGCCAGCAGCTTTACAGGGGTTCCCACTGAAGCTTTCTTT. This translates into CASSFTGVPTEAFF. The full variable domain, rest sourced from reference TRBV11-3 and TRBJ1-1, is EAGVVQSPRYKIIEKKQPVAFWCNPISGHNTLYWYLQNLGQGPELLIRYENEEAVDDSQLPKDRFSAERLKGVDSTLKIQPAELGDSAVYLCASSFTGVPTEAFFGQGTRLTVV.

This chain uses TRBV4-1 with TRBJ1-4, with D tentatively TRBD1 (5 bases). This CDR3 has 13 amino acids. Trimming stripped 7 bases from V and 5 bases from J, with 11 bases between. Germline-derived CDR1 and CDR2 are MGHRA and YSYEKL. CDR3 amino acids: CASKGDGNEKLFF. In DNA form, the CDR3 reads TGCGCCAGCAAAGGGGACGGGAATGAAAAACTGTTTTTT.